Following are 30 T cell receptor beta chains from one sample sequenced in a study of memory CD4+ T cells and cytomegalovirus serostatus. The repertoire was sequenced with immunoSEQ multiplex PCR; TCRdb's copy has only in-frame clones and lacks some. The repertoire includes about 54,000 clones, over 65% of them detected once, and 2.6% sits in the top ten. Single viable CD3+CD4+CD8-CD45RO+ cells were sorted as the memory CD4+ T cells. Sequenced input: memory CD4+ T cells from blood. The receptors were gathered from an adult in good health and CMV-seropositive.

This clone was recorded a few times. The rearrangement uses TRBV10-2 and TRBJ2-1; tentatively, D is TRBD2 (5 bases). Germline V gene data show CDR1 as WSHSY and CDR2 as SAAADI. Trimming left V 6 bases short and J 6 bases short, with 12 bases between. The CDR3 runs to 13 residues. CDR3 in amino acids: CASRSPGLNEQFF. CDR3 bases: TGCGCCAGCAGATCCCCTGGACTCAATGAGCAGTTCTTC.

The genes are TRBV21-1 and TRBJ1-5. TRBV21-1 is labeled a pseudogene. CDR3 size: 17 residues. CDR3: CASSLGEGPRLREPQHF. CDR3 DNA: TGTGCCAGCAGCTTAGGGGAGGGACCGCGCCTGAGAGAGCCCCAGCATTTT.

The chain employs TRBV30 and TRBJ2-1; 7 bases line up with TRBD2. J was trimmed by 4 bases and V by 1 base; bases with no gene match: 4. CDR3 length equals 14 residues. Germline CDR1 reads GTSNPN; CDR2 reads SVGIG (reference sequence). CDR3 nucleotides: TGTGCCTGGAGTGGGAGCGGGAAGTACAATGAGCAGTTCTTC. It yields the protein CAWSGSGKYNEQFF.

This chain connects TRBV11-2 to TRBJ2-7; D perhaps matches TRBD2 (5 bases). V lost 5 bases, J lost 3 bases, and 14 bases lay in between. This CDR3 comprises 14 residues. CDR1 is SGHAT, CDR2 FQNNGV, per germline. The CDR3 sequence is CASSAPSGFYEQYF. CDR3 bases: TGTGCCAGCAGCGCCCCTTCGGGATTCTACGAGCAGTACTTC. The full variable domain, completed using reference TRBV11-2 and TRBJ2-7, is EAGVAQSPRYKIIEKRQSVAFWCNPISGHATLYWYQQILGQGPKLLIQFQNNGVVDDSQLPKDRFSAERLKGVDSTLKIQPAKLEDSAVYLCASSAPSGFYEQYFGPGTRLTVT.

The chain links TRBV5-4 to TRBJ1-1; D gene unclear. V gave up 2 bases and J gave up 0 bases, with 11 bases separating them. This CDR3 region has 15 residues. Germline-derived CDR1 and CDR2 are SGHNT and YYREEE (reference sequence). CDR3 amino acids: CASSLVSGMNTEAFF. The DNA of the CDR3 is TGTGCCAGCAGCTTAGTGTCGGGGATGAACACTGAAGCTTTCTTT.

This clone has at least ten counts. The chain has TRBV30 and TRBJ1-2; a weak D match, TRBD1 (5 bases). Trimming removed 3 bases from V and 5 bases from J, with 16 bases in between. CDR3 length: 14 amino acids. The germline V gene encodes CDR1 GTSNPN and CDR2 SVGIG (reference sequence). The CDR3 is CAWSLVGTDYGYTF. The CDR3 DNA is TGTGCCTGGAGCCTGGTGGGGACGGATTATGGCTACACCTTC.

This clone is medium-sized (0.01 to 0.1%) within its sample. CDR3 in amino acids: CASRQAGETQYF. CDR3 in DNA: TGTGCCAGTAGGCAAGCGGGGGAGACGCAGTATTTT. The chain has TRBV19 and TRBJ2-3; 8 bases map to TRBD2. V gave up 6 bases and J gave up 9 bases; unmatched junction bases: 5. The CDR3 consists of 12 residues. The germline V gene has CDR1 LNHDA and CDR2 SQIVND (reference sequence).

This clone was observed a single time. V usage is TRBV28 and J usage is TRBJ2-1, with TRBD2 matching 13 bases. V shed 5 bases and J 7 bases; nucleotides not matched to a gene: 8. Germline loops: CDR1 MDHEN, CDR2 SYDVKM. The length of the CDR3 is 16 residues. CDR3 sequence: CASSILTSGRTNEQFF. The CDR3 region has the DNA TGTGCCAGCAGTATACTGACTAGCGGGAGGACTAATGAGCAGTTCTTC.

This clone has more than one count but fewer than ten. This chain links TRBV5-4 with TRBJ2-1, with 8 bases matching TRBD2. V was pared by 4 bases and J by 7 bases, with 10 bases of the junction left unmatched. Germline V CDR1 and CDR2: SGHNT, YYREEE (reference sequence). The CDR3 is made up of 15 amino acids. The CDR3 protein is CASSRDLAGGNEQFF. The CDR3 nucleotides read TGTGCCAGCAGCCGGGACTTGGCGGGGGGAAATGAGCAGTTCTTC. The full variable domain, with the rest looked up from reference TRBV5-4 and TRBJ2-1, is ETGVTQSPTHLIKTRGQQVTLRCSSQSGHNTVSWYQQALGQGPQFIFQYYREEENGRGNFPPRFSGLQFPNYSSELNVNALELDDSALYLCASSRDLAGGNEQFFGPGTRLTVL.

This clone was counted only a few times. The rearrangement links TRBV7-2 to TRBJ2-1; 7 bases align to TRBD2. Germline lookup yields CDR1 SGHTA and CDR2 FQGNSA. CDR3 length equals 18 residues. Losses at the gene ends were 0 bases for V and 12 bases for J; bases not matched to a gene: 20. This CDR3 reads CASSLALTALGGRMGQFF. As DNA, the CDR3 is TGTGCCAGCAGCTTAGCCCTGACGGCCCTGGGCGGGAGAATGGGGCAGTTCTTC.

The chain links TRBV7-3 to TRBJ2-5, with D perhaps TRBD1 (6 bases). The CDR3 has 15 residues. The germline V gene encodes CDR1 SGHTA and CDR2 FQGTGA. V dropped 2 bases and J dropped 0 bases, with 10 bases sitting between them. This CDR3 is CASSLARGNQETQYF. CDR3 sequence (DNA): TGTGCCAGCAGCTTAGCTAGGGGGAACCAAGAGACCCAGTACTTC.

This chain links TRBV27 with TRBJ1-5, with 7 bases lining up with TRBD1. Germline V gene lookup returns CDR1 MNHEY and CDR2 SMNVEV (reference sequence). J gave up 5 bases and V 4 bases, and 11 bases lay outside the gene matches. CDR3 length equals 16 residues. This chain's CDR3 is CASSSGIDRAHQPQHF. Here the CDR3 DNA reads TGTGCCAGCAGTTCAGGAATCGACAGGGCCCATCAGCCCCAGCATTTT.

This chain connects TRBV5-6 to TRBJ1-5; a weak D match, TRBD1 (5 bases). The CDR3 covers 15 residues. V lost 4 bases and J 0 bases, leaving 11 bases between the germline ends. In germline, CDR1 is SGHDT, CDR2 YYEEEE. The CDR3 region has the DNA TGTGCCAGCAGCGCAGGGTTATATAGCAATCAGCCCCAGCATTTT. The encoded protein is CASSAGLYSNQPQHF.

The chain has TRBV10-1 and TRBJ1-3, with a possible D match to TRBD1 (5 bases). V was pared by 5 bases and J by 7 bases, with 9 bases between. There are 12 residues in the CDR3. The germline gives CDR1 WNHNN, CDR2 SYGVQD (reference sequence). DNA of the CDR3: TGCGCCAGCAGTAGGGCAGGGAACACCATATATTTT. It encodes CASSRAGNTIYF.

V and J are TRBV25-1 and TRBJ1-2; 7 nucleotides agree with TRBD1. The CDR3 is 12 amino acids. Germline CDR1 and CDR2: MGHDK and SYGVNS. V trimming: 4 bases; J trimming: 10 bases; junction bases outside the gene matches: 6. The DNA for the CDR3 is TGTGCCAGCAGTGGAGGGGGCGCCTCCTACACCTTC. Residues: CASSGGGASYTF.

This clone was counted a single time. The chain has TRBV5-6 and TRBJ1-2; no firm D call. The germline CDR1 and CDR2 sequences are SGHDT and YYEEEE. V shed 0 bases and J shed 1 base, with 16 bases lying between them. This CDR3 contains 17 residues. The CDR3 sequence: CASSLDGFAGINYGYTF. CDR3 DNA sequence: TGTGCCAGCAGCTTGGACGGTTTTGCCGGAATTAACTATGGCTACACCTTC.

The chain is built from TRBV7-2 and TRBJ2-5, with TRBD2 matching over 9 bases. CDR3 length: 15 amino acids. Germline values: CDR1 SGHTA, CDR2 FQGNSA. Unmatched junction bases numbered 11, after V lost 5 bases and J lost 7 bases. CDR3 coding DNA: TGTGCCAGCAGCCCTCGAGGGCGGGAGGGAGGGACCCAGTACTTC. Translating it yields CASSPRGREGGTQYF.

The chain employs TRBV4-3 and TRBJ2-4, with unresolved D. Germline values: CDR1 LGHNA, CDR2 YSLEER. The CDR3 is made up of 16 amino acids. The ends were cut back, 0 bases at V and 5 bases at J, with 14 bases in the middle. The CDR3 DNA follows: TGCGCCAGCAGCCAAGATTATCGACCTCTTCAAAACATTCAGTACTTC. It is translated as CASSQDYRPLQNIQYF.

V gene TRBV27 combines with J gene TRBJ1-4, with 8 nucleotides matching TRBD1. J was trimmed by 7 bases and V by 6 bases; bases with no gene match: 7. CDR1 is MNHEY, CDR2 SMNVEV, per germline (reference sequence). This CDR3 has 14 amino acids. The CDR3, as DNA: TGTGCCAGCAGGACTGGGACAGGCGTTGAAAAACTGTTTTTT. This translates into CASRTGTGVEKLFF.

This chain joins TRBV10-3 and TRBJ1-2; 7 bases fit TRBD1. This CDR3 has 16 amino acids. Trimming took 0 bases from V and 0 from J; bases not matched to a gene: 4. Germline CDR1 reads ENHRY; CDR2 reads SYGVKD. For the CDR3, the DNA is TGTGCCATCAGTGAGTCTGTCGGGACAGCTAACTATGGCTACACCTTC. Translation: CAISESVGTANYGYTF.

The genes are TRBV6-1 and TRBJ1-5; 7 bases are a match to TRBD1. Germline lookup yields CDR1 MNHNS and CDR2 SASEGT. This CDR3 contains 13 residues. J lost 6 bases, V lost 3 bases, and 2 bases had no gene match. The chain's CDR3 is CASSDSGGQPQHF. The CDR3 coding sequence is TGTGCCAGCAGTGATTCAGGGGGTCAGCCCCAGCATTTT.

This clone was detected a few times. The gene calls are TRBV2 and TRBJ1-2; D may be TRBD1 (6 bases). V gave up 2 bases and J gave up 7 bases, with 11 bases separating them. The germline gives CDR1 SNHLY, CDR2 FYNNEI. This CDR3 is built from 13 residues. DNA of the CDR3: TGTGCCAGCAGTGAACAGGGGTTCGGTGGCTACACCTTC. This translates into CASSEQGFGGYTF.

This chain connects TRBV30 to TRBJ2-6; D possibly uses TRBD1 or TRBD2 (5 bases each). This CDR3 is built from 16 residues. The germline CDR1 and CDR2 sequences are GTSNPN and SVGIG (reference sequence). Trimming shortened V by 2 bases and J by 0 bases, and 11 bases separated the two germline ends. The CDR3 nucleotides read TGTGCCTGGAGTCACGGGACCAACTCTGGGGCCAACGTCCTGACTTTC. The encoded protein is CAWSHGTNSGANVLTF.

In its sample, this clone was seen a few times. V and J are TRBV5-4 and TRBJ2-5; D uncertain. Trimming took 0 bases from V and 5 from J, leaving 14 bases between them. There are 15 residues in the CDR3. CDR1 and CDR2 from the germline V gene are SGHNT and YYREEE (reference sequence). The CDR3 is CASSLAGPGQETQYF. The CDR3 nucleotides read TGTGCCAGCAGCTTGGCTGGACCGGGTCAGGAGACCCAGTACTTC.

The rearrangement uses TRBV5-6 and TRBJ2-1; D might be TRBD1 (5 bases). CDR3 length: 15 residues. Germline lookup yields CDR1 SGHDT and CDR2 YYEEEE. Trimming left V 0 bases short and J 4 bases short, with 11 bases between. The CDR3: CASSLAQQEYNEQFF. CDR3 nucleotide sequence: TGTGCCAGCAGCTTGGCGCAACAGGAGTACAATGAGCAGTTCTTC.

This CDR3 is CSVMEGTSGNYEQYV. The CDR3 coding sequence is TGCAGCGTTATGGAGGGGACTAGCGGGAATTACGAGCAGTACGTC. The chain combines TRBV29-1 with TRBJ2-7, with TRBD2 matching 13 bases. The CDR3 runs to 15 residues. Trimming cost V 5 bases and J 4 bases; bases outside gene matches: 8. Germline loops: CDR1 SQVTM, CDR2 ANQGSEA.

The V call is TRBV6-1, the J call TRBJ2-6, with 8 nucleotides matching TRBD1. V lost 1 base and J lost 2; bases outside the gene matches: 7. The CDR3 sequence is 18 residues long. Germline CDR1 and CDR2: MNHNS and SASEGT. This chain's CDR3 is CASSEVGRGRAGANVLTF. DNA for the CDR3: TGTGCCAGCAGTGAAGTTGGCAGGGGGCGCGCTGGGGCCAACGTCCTGACTTTC.

This clone was counted a single time. The V gene is TRBV11-2, the J gene TRBJ2-1; D tentatively fits TRBD1 or TRBD2 (5 bases each). V lost 3 bases and J lost 5, with 11 bases in between. The CDR3 consists of 14 residues. In germline, CDR1 is SGHAT, CDR2 FQNNGV. The CDR3 region has the DNA TGTGCCAGCAGCTTCCGGGACGCCAACAATGAGCAGTTCTTC. Its translation: CASSFRDANNEQFF. Complete variable domain (other parts from reference TRBV11-2 and TRBJ2-1): EAGVAQSPRYKIIEKRQSVAFWCNPISGHATLYWYQQILGQGPKLLIQFQNNGVVDDSQLPKDRFSAERLKGVDSTLKIQPAKLEDSAVYLCASSFRDANNEQFFGPGTRLTVL.

This chain links TRBV30 with TRBJ1-5; 7 positions match TRBD1. V dropped 3 bases and J dropped 0; count of bases not matched to a gene: 5. The CDR3 is 15 residues long. Germline lookup yields CDR1 GTSNPN and CDR2 SVGIG (reference sequence). The chain's CDR3 is CAWSRRGDSNQPQHF. In DNA, the CDR3 is TGTGCCTGGAGCCGCAGGGGGGATAGCAATCAGCCCCAGCATTTT.

The J gene is TRBJ1-1, the V gene TRBV5-1, with D tentatively TRBD1 (5 bases). In germline, CDR1 is SGHRS, CDR2 YFSETQ. The CDR3 has 16 residues. Trimming took 8 bases from V and 0 from J, leaving 20 bases between them. CDR3 DNA: TGCGCCAGTGCCCCTTCTGCGGGGCCCATGAACACTGAAGCTTTCTTT. It yields the protein CASAPSAGPMNTEAFF.